A selection of T cell receptor beta chains follows, all from one sample in a study of blood T cell repertoires in COVID-19. TCRdb's copy holds only in-frame clones and misses some; the assay was immunoSEQ multiplex PCR. The table has 250,000 to 300,000 clones, about 86% seen once. The sequencing sample was made of peripheral blood. All receptors come from a woman in her 70s with COVID-19, enrolled during active disease. CDR3s include the opening cysteine and the closing phenylalanine or tryptophan. D genes are given only for firm matches. Rows give clone size only sometimes, using once, few, many, or a class for an expanded clone.

TRBJ1-4 TRBD1 TRBV5-8 - CASSSTGGAHEKLFF TGTGCCAGCAGCTCTACAGGGGGCGCTCATGAAAAACTGTTTTTT
TRBJ2-4 TRBD1 TRBV11-2 once CASSRIGQGAAKNIQYF TGTGCCAGCAGCCGCATCGGACAGGGGGCAGCCAAAAACATTCAGTACTTC
TRBJ2-2 TRBD1 TRBV24-1 - CATSDWGTGHTGELFF TGTGCCACCAGTGATTGGGGGACAGGGCACACCGGGGAGCTGTTTTTT
TRBJ1-1 - TRBV5-1 - CASSSSPGQNTEAFF TGCGCCAGCAGCTCATCACCGGGACAGAACACTGAAGCTTTCTTT
TRBJ2-2 TRBD2 TRBV7-2 - CASSPSSGGASGELFF TGTGCCAGCAGCCCCTCTAGCGGGGGGGCCAGCGGGGAGCTGTTTTTT
TRBJ2-3 TRBD1 TRBV5-1 - CASSPTGGLGDTQYF TGCGCCAGCAGCCCGACAGGGGGCTTGGGAGATACGCAGTATTTT
TRBJ2-7 - TRBV14 - CASSQEQGGGLWYEQYF TGTGCCAGCAGCCAAGAACAGGGAGGGGGGCTTTGGTACGAGCAGTACTTC
TRBJ2-1 TRBD2 TRBV9 - CASSVGLGLGNEQFF TGTGCCAGCAGCGTAGGTTTGGGACTAGGGAATGAGCAGTTCTTC
TRBJ2-7 TRBD2 TRBV4-2 - CASSPGGALTYEQYF TGTGCCAGCAGCCCCGGGGGGGCCCTAACCTACGAGCAGTACTTC
TRBJ2-7 - TRBV11-2 - CASSFGVVNSYEQYF TGTGCCAGCAGCTTCGGGGTCGTAAACTCCTACGAGCAGTACTTC
TRBJ2-3 TRBD2 TRBV6-4 - CASSVFRGADTQYF TGTGCCAGCAGTGTATTTCGGGGGGCAGATACGCAGTATTTT
TRBJ1-1 - TRBV28 - CASSLIGEVMKRGEAFF TGTGCCAGCAGTTTAATCGGCGAGGTAATGAAGCGGGGGGAAGCTTTCTTT
TRBJ2-1 - TRBV7-9 - CASIWGYGVLNEQFF TGTGCCAGCATCTGGGGATACGGGGTGTTGAATGAGCAGTTCTTC
TRBJ2-5 TRBD2 TRBV5-4 - CASSPGLAGVQETQYF TGTGCCAGCAGCCCCGGACTAGCGGGGGTCCAAGAGACCCAGTACTTC
TRBJ2-1 - TRBV4-2 - CASSPQASYNEQFF TGTGCCAGCAGCCCGCAGGCAAGCTACAATGAGCAGTTCTTC
TRBJ2-1 TRBD2 TRBV5-1 - CASSPLAGADNEQFF TGCGCCAGCAGCCCTCTAGCGGGGGCCGACAATGAGCAGTTCTTC
TRBJ2-1 - TRBV28 - CASSLAGDNEQFF TGTGCCAGCAGTCTTGCGGGTGACAATGAGCAGTTCTTC
TRBJ2-3 TRBD2 TRBV18 - CASSSGAGHDTQYF TGTGCCAGCTCATCCGGAGCGGGGCACGATACGCAGTATTTT
TRBJ1-1 - TRBV12-3/TRBV12-4 - CASSLAPNTEAFF TGTGCCAGCAGTTTGGCCCCGAACACTGAAGCTTTCTTT
TRBJ2-7 TRBD1 TRBV2 - CASSEALWTGRNEQYF TGTGCCAGCAGTGAAGCGCTCTGGACAGGACGAAACGAGCAGTACTTC
TRBJ1-5 - TRBV24-1 - CATSASWGGSGQPQHF TGTGCCACCAGTGCTTCATGGGGGGGGAGTGGGCAGCCCCAGCATTTT
TRBJ1-1 - TRBV6-1 - CASSEAGQNTEAFF TGTGCCAGCAGTGAAGCGGGACAGAACACTGAAGCTTTCTTT
TRBJ2-3 TRBD2 TRBV13 once CASSSRGGSADTQYF TGTGCCAGCAGCTCTCGGGGGGGCAGTGCAGATACGCAGTATTTT
TRBJ2-2 TRBD2 TRBV4-1 - CASSQDLGGVNTGELFF TGCGCCAGCAGCCAAGATCTTGGGGGGGTGAACACCGGGGAGCTGTTTTTT
TRBJ1-2 - TRBV5-5 - CASSLYRVSPNYGYTF TGTGCCAGCAGCTTGTATCGGGTATCTCCTAACTATGGCTACACCTTC
TRBJ2-7 TRBD2 TRBV10-2 - CASRGLAGNYEQYF TGCGCCAGCCGGGGACTAGCGGGGAACTACGAGCAGTACTTC
TRBJ2-1 - TRBV3-1/TRBV3-2 - CASSQDVREQFF TGTGCCAGCAGCCAAGATGTGCGGGAGCAGTTCTTC
TRBJ1-1 - TRBV20-1 - CSAEGNTEAFF TGCAGTGCTGAGGGGAACACTGAAGCTTTCTTT
TRBJ2-5 - TRBV7-9 - CASRTEETQYF TGTGCCAGCCGTACAGAGGAGACCCAGTACTTC
TRBJ1-5 - TRBV28 - CASSLGRGIDQPQHF TGTGCCAGCAGTTTAGGCAGGGGAATCGATCAGCCCCAGCATTTT